This T cell receptor (beta chain) was documented in a study of CD8+ T cells in alopecia areata. Points from the study as a whole: Lesional scalp displayed greater clonality than normal scalp, most notably in alopecia totalis/universalis. In patients, TCRs were shared less clearly than in mice, and HLA may possibly be involved.

PBMC-derived CD4+ and CD8+ T cells were sorted. Reverse transcribed after extraction, RNA yielded cDNA as the sequencing template. Sequencing was performed with immunoSEQ multiplex PCR; in TCRdb, only in-frame clones are kept and a portion is missing. Of about 180,000 clones detected, 50% to 60% appear once; the ten largest clones hold over 12%. The germline V gene has CDR1 SGHDN and CDR2 FVKESK. V was cut by 5 bases and J by 2 bases, with 6 bases left in between. The CDR3 length is 12 residues. A remark on this clone: The antigen is not known.

The material sequenced was CD4+ T cells sorted from blood, taken at week 0. This clonotype was sampled from a human donor with alopecia areata. The chain recombines TRBV14 with TRBJ1-2; D gene unclear. CDR3 sequence (DNA): TGTGCCAGCAGCGAGACCAACTATGGCTACACCTTC. Translating gives CASSETNYGYTF.